What follows are 15 T cell receptor beta chains derived from one specimen sequenced in a study of beta chain features in type 1 diabetes. Study-level findings and limits: TCRB CDR3s from Type 1 diabetes patients were moderately but significantly shorter in all four CD4+ subsets.

Sequenced material consisted of expressed TCRB transcripts (all of the isolated RNA was reverse transcribed). Here immunoSEQ multiplex PCR was the method, and the copy in TCRdb shows in-frame clones only, minus some. The sample lists about 48,000 clones; around 40% were seen once. For these receptors, no antigen is known. Sequenced input: Tregs from blood. Receptors originate from a man under 40 with type 1 diabetes.

This chain joins TRBV10-3 and TRBJ1-4; the D gene is possibly TRBD1 (6 bases). V lost 0 bases and J lost 8, with 13 bases in between. This CDR3 is 15 amino acids long. Per the germline V gene, CDR1 is ENHRY and CDR2 is SYGVKD. Here the CDR3 reads CAISESWTAKEKLFF. For the CDR3, the DNA is TGTGCCATCAGTGAGTCTTGGACAGCGAAGGAAAAACTGTTTTTT.

The chain has TRBV27 and TRBJ2-5; 7 nucleotides agree with TRBD1. Germline V gives CDR1 MNHEY, CDR2 SMNVEV (reference sequence). The CDR3 consists of 14 residues. The V gene end was trimmed by 6 bases and the J gene end by 5 bases; junction bases not matched to a gene: 9. The CDR3 protein is CASRETGVRETQYF. Here the CDR3 DNA reads TGTGCCAGCAGAGAAACAGGGGTCCGGGAGACCCAGTACTTC.

As regards this clone: The sample holds other DNA sequences that translate to the same CDR3. The chain couples TRBV7-9 to TRBJ2-7, with D unresolved. In germline, CDR1 is SEHNR, CDR2 FQNEAQ (reference sequence). The CDR3 has 13 residues. Deletions cut 1 base from V and 3 bases from J, with 7 bases between. The CDR3 bases are TGTGCCAGCAGCTTAGATCAGGACTACGAGCAGTACTTC. Its translation is CASSLDQDYEQYF.

The table lists this clone with a few counts. V and J are TRBV19 and TRBJ1-5; the D gene is possibly TRBD1 (6 bases). CDR1 is LNHDA, CDR2 SQIVND, per germline (reference sequence). The CDR3 totals 13 residues. V lost 7 bases to trimming and J lost 6 bases, with 13 bases between them. The CDR3 coding sequence is TGTGCCAGTACCTTAGACAGGACTCAGCCCCAGCATTTT. Residues: CASTLDRTQPQHF.

This clone was seen only once. Additional DNA sequences in this sample encode the identical CDR3. The chain has TRBV5-4 and TRBJ1-2; D is possibly TRBD1 (6 bases). V gave up 5 bases and J gave up 0 bases, with 14 bases separating them. CDR3 length: 15 residues. The germline V gene encodes CDR1 SGHNT and CDR2 YYREEE (reference sequence). This CDR3 reads CASSPGTRANYGYTF. The CDR3 DNA sequence: TGTGCCAGCAGTCCAGGGACAAGAGCTAACTATGGCTACACCTTC.

The V and J genes are TRBV4-3 and TRBJ2-1, with 14 bases matching TRBD2. CDR1 and CDR2 from the germline V gene are LGHNA and YSLEER. CDR3 length: 15 residues. V was clipped by 3 bases and J by 9 bases; unmatched bases: 4. Written as DNA, the CDR3 is TGCGCCAGCAGCCAGGGACTAGCGGGAGATCTTGAGCAGTTCTTC. Protein product: CASSQGLAGDLEQFF.

This chain connects TRBV6-1 to TRBJ2-7, with no clear D. Trimming removed 8 bases at V and 1 base at J, with 9 bases between. This CDR3 has 12 residues. CDR1 is MNHNS, CDR2 SASEGT, per germline. This CDR3 reads CASEDESYEQYF. The CDR3 bases are TGTGCCAGCGAGGATGAATCCTACGAGCAGTACTTC.

The chain links TRBV2 to TRBJ2-1; weak D call: TRBD1 (6 bases). Trimming removed 8 bases at V and 9 bases at J, with 11 bases between. CDR1 SNHLY and CDR2 FYNNEI come from the germline V gene. There are 11 residues in the CDR3. The CDR3 bases are TGTGCCAGCGATAGGGGGACTGAGCAGTTCTTC. Translated: CASDRGTEQFF. The complete variable domain, with remaining parts taken from reference TRBV2 and TRBJ2-1, reads EPEVTQTPSHQVTQMGQEVILRCVPISNHLYFYWYRQILGQKVEFLVSFYNNEISEKSEIFDDQFSVERPDGSNFTLKIRSTKLEDSAMYFCASDRGTEQFFGPGTRLTVL.

The chain joins TRBV15 to TRBJ1-1, with a tentative D call TRBD1 (5 bases). The V end was cut by 5 bases, the J end by 0 bases, with 7 bases between. The CDR3 totals 13 residues. Germline CDR1 and CDR2: LNHNV and YYDKDF (reference sequence). In DNA, the CDR3 is TGTGCCACCAGCCGGGGGGTGAACACTGAAGCTTTCTTT. Its protein product is CATSRGVNTEAFF. Full variable domain (remainder filled in from reference TRBV15 and TRBJ1-1): DAMVIQNPRYQVTQFGKPVTLSCSQTLNHNVMYWYQQKSSQAPKLLFHYYDKDFNNEADTPDNFQSRRPNTSFCFLDIRSPGLGDTAMYLCATSRGVNTEAFFGQGTRLTVV.

This clone was counted a few times. One end of the junction fails to match germline, which may point to a read error. The gene calls are TRBV10-3 and TRBJ1-2, with D perhaps matching TRBD1 (5 bases). Germline-derived CDR1 and CDR2 are ENHRY and SYGVKD. The length of the CDR3 is 12 residues. This CDR3 reads CAISARDYGYTF. The CDR3 DNA is TGTGCCATCAGTGCCAGGGACTACGGCTACACCTTC.

This clone was recorded a few times. The gene calls are TRBV28 and TRBJ2-1, with TRBD2 identical over 12 bases. The ends lost 11 bases at V and 7 bases at J; junction bases unmatched: 12. The CDR3 has 15 residues. Germline V CDR1 and CDR2: MDHEN, SYDVKM. The CDR3: CACASGRDFGNEQFF. CDR3 bases: TGTGCCTGTGCTAGCGGGAGGGATTTCGGGAATGAGCAGTTCTTC.

V is TRBV6-4 and J is TRBJ2-1; tentatively, D is TRBD2 (6 bases). The V gene's germline CDR1 is MRHNA and CDR2 SNTAGT. CDR3 length equals 13 residues. Trimming removed 6 bases from V and 7 bases from J, with 13 bases in between. The DNA of the CDR3 is TGTGCCAGCAGCCGGGACTTCGATAATGAGCAGTTCTTC. It encodes CASSRDFDNEQFF.

A note on this clone: An end of the junction does not agree with germline; a read error may underlie this. The gene calls are TRBV5-5 and TRBJ2-3; maybe TRBD2 (5 bases). This CDR3 has 14 residues. CDR1 and CDR2 from the germline V gene are SGHKS and YYEKEE (reference sequence). CDR3 in amino acids: CASRLGGSTDTQYF. As DNA, the CDR3 is TGTGCCAGCAGATTGGGCGGGAGCACAGATACGCAGTATTTT.

This clone has a handful of counts. The chain uses TRBV10-3 and TRBJ1-1; 10 positions match TRBD1. The CDR3 contains 14 residues. The junction had 5 bases not matched to a gene; V was cut back by 8 bases and J by 2 bases. Germline V gene sequence: CDR1 ENHRY, CDR2 SYGVKD. The DNA for the CDR3 is TGTGCCATCGGAGACAGGGGGCCTAACACTGAAGCTTTCTTT. Translating it yields CAIGDRGPNTEAFF.

As to this clone: Other DNA sequences in the sample encode the same CDR3. J is TRBJ2-1 and V is TRBV10-3; 8 nucleotides agree with TRBD2. The trim removed 3 bases at V and 7 bases at J, leaving 8 bases unmatched. Germline V CDR1 and CDR2: ENHRY, SYGVKD. CDR3 length: 15 residues. The CDR3 loop is CAISDSGRTDNEQFF. The CDR3 nucleotides are TGTGCCATCAGTGACAGCGGGAGAACGGATAATGAGCAGTTCTTC.